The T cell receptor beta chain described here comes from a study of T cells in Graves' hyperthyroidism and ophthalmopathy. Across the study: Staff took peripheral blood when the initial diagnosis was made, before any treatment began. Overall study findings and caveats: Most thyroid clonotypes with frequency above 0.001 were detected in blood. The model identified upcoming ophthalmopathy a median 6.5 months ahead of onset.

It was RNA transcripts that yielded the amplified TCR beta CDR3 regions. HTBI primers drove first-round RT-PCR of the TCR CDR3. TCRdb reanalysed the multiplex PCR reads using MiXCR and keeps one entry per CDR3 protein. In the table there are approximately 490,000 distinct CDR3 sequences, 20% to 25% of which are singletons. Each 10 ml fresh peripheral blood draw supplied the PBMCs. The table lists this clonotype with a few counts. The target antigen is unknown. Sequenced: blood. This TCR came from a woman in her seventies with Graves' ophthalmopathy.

CDR3 residues: CAIRDRSYEQYF. As DNA, the CDR3 is TGTGCCATTCGTGACCGATCCTACGAGCAGTACTTC. J is TRBJ2-7 and V is TRBV10-3; D uncertain. In germline, CDR1 is ENHRY, CDR2 SYGVKD. The V end was cut by 9 bases, the J end by 1 base, with 10 bases between. The CDR3 length is 12 residues.